This TCR beta chain was retrieved from a study of CD8+CD57+ T cells in acquired aplastic anemia. About the study: Roughly 3.2 ug was the average amount of DNA from sorted CD4+ and CD8+ cells. Healthy donor CD4+ samples were sequenced to a depth that averaged around 9.8 million reads.

The CDR3 covers 15 residues. V lost 4 bases, J lost 2 bases, and 13 bases lay in between. CDR1 SGDLS and CDR2 YYNGEE come from the germline V gene. At least ten counts were recorded for this clonotype. Profiles of TCR beta VDJ and CDR3 were generated from a genomic DNA template. In TCRdb, the reads were re-called with MiXCR into one record per CDR3 protein. The repertoire holds 400,000 to 500,000 distinct CDR3 sequences, with 65% to 80% as singletons. Sequenced sample: sorted CD4+, CD8+, or CD8+CD57+ T cells (not recorded which) from PBMCs. The chain is built from TRBV9 and TRBJ1-3; possible D gene TRBD1, 5 bases. The source is a human donor in good health, serving as a control. As DNA, the CDR3 is TGTGCCAGCAGCTCCTTAGGGGATACTGGAAACACCATATATTTT. It translates to CASSSLGDTGNTIYF.